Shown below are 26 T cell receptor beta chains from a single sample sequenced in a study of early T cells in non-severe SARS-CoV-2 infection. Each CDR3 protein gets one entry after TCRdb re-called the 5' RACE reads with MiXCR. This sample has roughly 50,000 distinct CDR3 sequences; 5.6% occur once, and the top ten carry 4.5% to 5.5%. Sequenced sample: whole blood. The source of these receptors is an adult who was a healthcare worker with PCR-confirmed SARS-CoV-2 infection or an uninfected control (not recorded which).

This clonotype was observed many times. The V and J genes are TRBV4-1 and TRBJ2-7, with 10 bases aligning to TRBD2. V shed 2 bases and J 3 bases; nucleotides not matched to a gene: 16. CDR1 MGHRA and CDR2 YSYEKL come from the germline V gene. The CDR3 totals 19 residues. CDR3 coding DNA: TGCGCCAGCAGCCAACCTCCGGGACTAGCGTTTAAGAGCGGCTACGAGCAGTACTTC. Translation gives CASSQPPGLAFKSGYEQYF.

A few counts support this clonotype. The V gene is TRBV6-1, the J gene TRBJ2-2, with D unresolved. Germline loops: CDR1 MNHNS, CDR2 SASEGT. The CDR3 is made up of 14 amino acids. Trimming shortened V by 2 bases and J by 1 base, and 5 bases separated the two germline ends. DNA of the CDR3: TGTGCCAGCAGTGAATATGGGAACACCGGGGAGCTGTTTTTT. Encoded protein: CASSEYGNTGELFF.

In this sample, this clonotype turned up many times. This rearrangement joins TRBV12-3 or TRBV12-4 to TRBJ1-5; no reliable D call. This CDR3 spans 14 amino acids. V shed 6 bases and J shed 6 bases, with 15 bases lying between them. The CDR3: CASRFSGVGQPQHF. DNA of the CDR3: TGTGCCAGCAGATTTTCTGGGGTAGGTCAGCCCCAGCATTTT.

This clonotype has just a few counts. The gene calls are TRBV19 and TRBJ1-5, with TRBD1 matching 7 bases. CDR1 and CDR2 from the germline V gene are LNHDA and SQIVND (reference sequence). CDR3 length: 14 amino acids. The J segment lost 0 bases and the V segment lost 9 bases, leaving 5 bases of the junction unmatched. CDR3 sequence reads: CASRGQYSNQPQHF. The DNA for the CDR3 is TGTGCCAGCCGGGGACAGTATAGCAATCAGCCCCAGCATTTT.

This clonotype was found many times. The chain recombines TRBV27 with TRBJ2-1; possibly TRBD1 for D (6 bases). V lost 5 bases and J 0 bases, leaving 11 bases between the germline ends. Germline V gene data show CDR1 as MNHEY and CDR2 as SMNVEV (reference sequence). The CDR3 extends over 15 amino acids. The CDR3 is CASSPGQTSYNEQFF. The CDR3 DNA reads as TGTGCCAGCAGTCCAGGACAGACCTCCTACAATGAGCAGTTCTTC.

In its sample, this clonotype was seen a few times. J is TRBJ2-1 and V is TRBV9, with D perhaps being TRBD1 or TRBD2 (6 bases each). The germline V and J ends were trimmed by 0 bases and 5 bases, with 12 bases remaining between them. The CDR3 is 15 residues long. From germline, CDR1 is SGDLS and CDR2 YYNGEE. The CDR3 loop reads CASSVEGDLDNEQFF. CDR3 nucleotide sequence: TGTGCCAGCAGCGTAGAGGGGGACTTGGACAATGAGCAGTTCTTC. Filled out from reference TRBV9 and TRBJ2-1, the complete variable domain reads DSGVTQTPKHLITATGQRVTLRCSPRSGDLSVYWYQQSLDQGLQFLIQYYNGEERAKGNILERFSAQQFPDLHSELNLSSLELGDSALYFCASSVEGDLDNEQFFGPGTRLTVL.

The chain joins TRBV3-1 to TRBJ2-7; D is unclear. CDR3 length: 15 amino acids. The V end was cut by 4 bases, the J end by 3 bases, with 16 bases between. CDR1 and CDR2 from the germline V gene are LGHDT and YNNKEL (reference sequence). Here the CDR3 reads CASSRSLDPYYEQYF. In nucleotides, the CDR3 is TGTGCCAGCAGCCGCTCTTTGGATCCCTACTACGAGCAGTACTTC.

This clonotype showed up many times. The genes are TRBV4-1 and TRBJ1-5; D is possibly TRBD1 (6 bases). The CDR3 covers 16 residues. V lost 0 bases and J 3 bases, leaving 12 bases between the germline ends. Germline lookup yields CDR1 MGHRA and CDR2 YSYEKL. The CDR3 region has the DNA TGCGCCAGCAGCCAAGATTCCCAGGGGAACAATCAGCCCCAGCATTTT. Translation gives CASSQDSQGNNQPQHF.

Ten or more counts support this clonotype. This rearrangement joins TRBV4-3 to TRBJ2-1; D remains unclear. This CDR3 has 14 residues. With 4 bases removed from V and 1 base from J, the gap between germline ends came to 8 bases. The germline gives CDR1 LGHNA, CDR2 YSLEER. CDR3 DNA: TGCGCCAGCAGCCCCCACCGATCCTACAATGAGCAGTTCTTC. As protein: CASSPHRSYNEQFF.

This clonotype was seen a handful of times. Written as DNA, the CDR3 is TGTGCCACCAGCAGAGGGGACTACAACACAGATACGCAGTATTTT. Protein: CATSRGDYNTDTQYF. This rearrangement joins TRBV15 to TRBJ2-3; 7 nucleotides agree with TRBD2. CDR1 and CDR2 from the germline V gene are LNHNV and YYDKDF (reference sequence). The CDR3 is made up of 15 amino acids. Trimming removed 1 base from V and 2 bases from J; junction bases left unmatched: 3.

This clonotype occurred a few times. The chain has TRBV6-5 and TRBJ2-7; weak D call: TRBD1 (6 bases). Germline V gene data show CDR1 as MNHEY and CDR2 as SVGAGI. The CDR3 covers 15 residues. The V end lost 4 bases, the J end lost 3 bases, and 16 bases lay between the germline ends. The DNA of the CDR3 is TGTGCCAGCAGTTTGACAGGCCTTAAGGACTACGAGCAGTACTTC. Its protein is CASSLTGLKDYEQYF.

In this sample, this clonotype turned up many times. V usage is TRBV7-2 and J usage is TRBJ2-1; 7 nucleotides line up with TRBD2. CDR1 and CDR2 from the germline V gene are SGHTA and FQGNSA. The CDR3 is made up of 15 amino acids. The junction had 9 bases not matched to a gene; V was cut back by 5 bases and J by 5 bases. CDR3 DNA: TGTGCCAGCAGCCGGAGCGGGGCCACCGACAATGAGCAGTTCTTC. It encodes CASSRSGATDNEQFF.

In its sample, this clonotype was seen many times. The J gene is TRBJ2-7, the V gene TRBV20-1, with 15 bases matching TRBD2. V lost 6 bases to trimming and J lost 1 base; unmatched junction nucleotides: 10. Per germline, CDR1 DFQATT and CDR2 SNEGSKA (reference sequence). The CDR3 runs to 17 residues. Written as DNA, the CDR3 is TGCAGTGCCATTCCCGGGACTAGCGGGGGGTTGTCCTACGAGCAGTACTTC. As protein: CSAIPGTSGGLSYEQYF.

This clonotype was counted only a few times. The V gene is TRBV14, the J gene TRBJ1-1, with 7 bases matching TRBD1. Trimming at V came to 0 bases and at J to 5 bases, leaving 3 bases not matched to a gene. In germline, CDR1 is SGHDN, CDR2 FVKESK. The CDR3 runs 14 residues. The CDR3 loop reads CASSQDRGGTEAFF. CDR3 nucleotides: TGTGCCAGCAGCCAAGACAGGGGGGGTACTGAAGCTTTCTTT. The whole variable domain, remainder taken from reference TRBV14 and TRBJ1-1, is EAGVTQFPSHSVIEKGQTVTLRCDPISGHDNLYWYRRVMGKEIKFLLHFVKESKQDESGMPNNRFLAERTGGTYSTLKVQPAELEDSGVYFCASSQDRGGTEAFFGQGTRLTVV.

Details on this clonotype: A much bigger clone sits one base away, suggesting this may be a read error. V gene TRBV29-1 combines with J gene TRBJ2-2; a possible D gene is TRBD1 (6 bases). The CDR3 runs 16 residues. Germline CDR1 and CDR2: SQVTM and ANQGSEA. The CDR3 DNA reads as TGCAGCGTTCCAGGACCGGGGCTCTGGGACACCGGGGAGCTGATTTTT. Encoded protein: CSVPGPGLWDTGELIF.

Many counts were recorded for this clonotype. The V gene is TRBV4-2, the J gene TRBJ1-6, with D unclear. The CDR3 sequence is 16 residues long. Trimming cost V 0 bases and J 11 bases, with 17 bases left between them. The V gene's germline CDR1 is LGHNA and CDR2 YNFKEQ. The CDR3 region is CASSQDESALQTPLHF. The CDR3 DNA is TGTGCCAGCAGCCAAGATGAATCGGCCCTACAAACACCCCTCCACTTT.

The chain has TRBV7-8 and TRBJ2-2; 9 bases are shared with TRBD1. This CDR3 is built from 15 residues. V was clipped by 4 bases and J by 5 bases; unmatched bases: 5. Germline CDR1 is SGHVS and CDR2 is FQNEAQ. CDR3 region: CASSYRDRVTGELFF. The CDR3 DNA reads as TGTGCCAGCAGCTACCGGGACAGGGTTACCGGGGAGCTGTTTTTT.

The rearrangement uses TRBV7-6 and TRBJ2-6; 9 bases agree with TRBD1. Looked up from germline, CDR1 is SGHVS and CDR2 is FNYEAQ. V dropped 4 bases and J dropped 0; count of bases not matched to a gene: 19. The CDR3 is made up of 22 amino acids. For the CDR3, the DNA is TGTGCCAGCAGCTCTATTCGACGGGGGACGGACAGGGGAGGCTCTGGGGCCAACGTCCTGACTTTC. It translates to CASSSIRRGTDRGGSGANVLTF.

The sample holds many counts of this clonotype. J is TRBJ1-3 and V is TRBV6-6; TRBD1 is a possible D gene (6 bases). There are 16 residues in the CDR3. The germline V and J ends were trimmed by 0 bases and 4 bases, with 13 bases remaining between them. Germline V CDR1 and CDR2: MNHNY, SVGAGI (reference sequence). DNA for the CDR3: TGTGCCAGCAGTTACTCCTCTGGTCAGGGGGGAAACACCATATATTTT. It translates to CASSYSSGQGGNTIYF.

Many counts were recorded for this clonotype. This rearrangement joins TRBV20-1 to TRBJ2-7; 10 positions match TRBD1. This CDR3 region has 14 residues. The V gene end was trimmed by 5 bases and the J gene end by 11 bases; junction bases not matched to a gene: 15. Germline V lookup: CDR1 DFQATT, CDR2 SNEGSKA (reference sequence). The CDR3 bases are TGCAGTGCTTCTACCCTTCGACAGGGGGCAGGGGAGTACTTC. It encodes CSASTLRQGAGEYF.

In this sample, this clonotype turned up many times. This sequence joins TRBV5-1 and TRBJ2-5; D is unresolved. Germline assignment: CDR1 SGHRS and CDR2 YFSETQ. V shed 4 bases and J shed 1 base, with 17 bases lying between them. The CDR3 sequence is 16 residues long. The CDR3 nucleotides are TGCGCCAGCAGCCCCGACATCCCTGGGGTCCAAGAGACCCAGTACTTC. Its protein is CASSPDIPGVQETQYF.

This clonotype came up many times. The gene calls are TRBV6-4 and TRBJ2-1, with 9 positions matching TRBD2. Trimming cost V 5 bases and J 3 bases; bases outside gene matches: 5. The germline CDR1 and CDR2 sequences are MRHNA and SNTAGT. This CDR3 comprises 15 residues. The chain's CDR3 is CASSSLAGVYNEQFF. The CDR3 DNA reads TGTGCCAGCAGTAGCTTAGCGGGAGTCTACAATGAGCAGTTCTTC.

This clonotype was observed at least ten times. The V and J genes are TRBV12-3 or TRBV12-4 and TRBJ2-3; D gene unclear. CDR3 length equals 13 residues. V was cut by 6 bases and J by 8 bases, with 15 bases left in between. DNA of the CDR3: TGTGCCAGCAGCCCTACCGGATGGAGTACGCAGTATTTT. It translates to CASSPTGWSTQYF.

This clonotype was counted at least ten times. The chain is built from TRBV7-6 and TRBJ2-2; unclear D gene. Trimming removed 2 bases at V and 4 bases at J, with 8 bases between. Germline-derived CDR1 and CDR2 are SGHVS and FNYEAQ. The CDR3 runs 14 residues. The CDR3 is CASSLLIITGELFF. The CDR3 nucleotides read TGTGCCAGCAGCTTATTAATCATCACCGGGGAGCTGTTTTTT.

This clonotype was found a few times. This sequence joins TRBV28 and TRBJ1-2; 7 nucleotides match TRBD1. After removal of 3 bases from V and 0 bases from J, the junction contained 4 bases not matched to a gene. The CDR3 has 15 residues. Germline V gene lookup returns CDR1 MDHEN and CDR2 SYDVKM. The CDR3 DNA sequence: TGTGCCAGCAGTTTCGGGGACAGATCTAACTATGGCTACACCTTC. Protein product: CASSFGDRSNYGYTF.

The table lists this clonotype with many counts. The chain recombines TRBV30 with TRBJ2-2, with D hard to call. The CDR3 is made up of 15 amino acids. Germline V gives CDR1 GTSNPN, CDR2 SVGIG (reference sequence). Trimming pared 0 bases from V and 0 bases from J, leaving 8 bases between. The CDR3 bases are TGTGCCTGGAGTGTCGGCAGGACGAACACCGGGGAGCTGTTTTTT. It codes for CAWSVGRTNTGELFF.